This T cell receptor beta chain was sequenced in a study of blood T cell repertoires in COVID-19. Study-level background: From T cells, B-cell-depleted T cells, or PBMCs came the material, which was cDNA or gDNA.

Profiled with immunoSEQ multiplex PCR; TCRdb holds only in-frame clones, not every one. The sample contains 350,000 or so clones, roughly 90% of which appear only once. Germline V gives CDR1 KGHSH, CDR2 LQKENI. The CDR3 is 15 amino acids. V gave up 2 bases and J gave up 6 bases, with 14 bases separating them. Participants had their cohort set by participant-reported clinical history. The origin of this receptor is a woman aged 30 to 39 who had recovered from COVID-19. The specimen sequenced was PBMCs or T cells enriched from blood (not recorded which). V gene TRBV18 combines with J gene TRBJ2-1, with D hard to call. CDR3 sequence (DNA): TGTGCCAGCTCACCAATAACCGGATCGGGCAATGAGCAGTTCTTC. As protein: CASSPITGSGNEQFF.